A few counts support the clone carrying this TCR beta chain. The entry originates in a study of T cells after yellow fever vaccination. One entry per CDR3 protein, called by TCRdb with MiXCR from the 5' RACE reads. The table shows roughly 330,000 distinct CDR3 sequences, with around 3.9% occurring only once. This CDR3 is 13 amino acids long. J gave up 4 bases and V 8 bases, and 5 bases lay outside the gene matches. Germline V lookup: CDR1 SEHNR, CDR2 FQNEAQ (reference sequence). This TCR came from a man between 18 and 35 years old who received the YFV17D yellow fever vaccine. This rearrangement joins TRBV7-9 to TRBJ2-3, with 8 bases identical to TRBD2. Material: PBMCs, obtained 5 days after the yellow fever booster vaccination. The CDR3 DNA follows: TGTGCCAGCTGGAACGGGGGGGCAGATACGCAGTATTTT. Translation gives CASWNGGADTQYF.